Below, one TCR beta chain is given with its context. Its cognate antigen is unknown. This entry comes from a study of T-cell memory formation after mild COVID-19. Findings and caveats of the study: Some clones that responded were present in memory (sampled pre-infection), which suggests cross-reactive memory joined. Most CD4+ clones that shrank were in CM and EM, while CD8+ ones turned up in EMRA.

In TCRdb, the 5' RACE reads were re-called with MiXCR into one record per CDR3 protein. The sample carries roughly 130,000 distinct CDR3 sequences, about 17% recorded once. The sequencing input was PBMCs or a T cell subset sorted from them (not recorded which). This sequence was found in a man younger than 35 who had mild COVID-19 (a few samples of this study predate the infection). Cell type and time point are not known.

The CDR3 coding sequence is TGCAGTGCTAGAGGAGGGCAGGGAAGCTCCTATAATTCACCCCTCCACTTT. This codes for CSARGGQGSSYNSPLHF. The chain has TRBV20-1 and TRBJ1-6; D is possibly TRBD1 (5 bases). This CDR3 contains 17 residues. Per the germline V gene, CDR1 is DFQATT and CDR2 is SNEGSKA (reference sequence). V gave up 1 base and J gave up 0 bases, with 13 bases separating them.